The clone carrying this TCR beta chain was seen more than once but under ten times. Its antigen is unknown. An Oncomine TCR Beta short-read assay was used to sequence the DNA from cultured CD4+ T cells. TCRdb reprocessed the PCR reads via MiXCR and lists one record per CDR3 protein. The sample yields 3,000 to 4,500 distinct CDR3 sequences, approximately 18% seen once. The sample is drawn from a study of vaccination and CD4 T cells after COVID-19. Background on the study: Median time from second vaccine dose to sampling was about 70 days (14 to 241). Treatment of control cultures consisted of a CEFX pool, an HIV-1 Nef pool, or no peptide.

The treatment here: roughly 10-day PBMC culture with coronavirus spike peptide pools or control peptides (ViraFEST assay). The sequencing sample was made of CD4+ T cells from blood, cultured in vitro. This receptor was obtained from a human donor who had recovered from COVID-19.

The CDR3: CASSYGRARHTIYF. The CDR3 DNA sequence: TGTGCCAGCAGTTACGGCAGGGCGAGACACACCATATATTTT. V is TRBV6-5 and J is TRBJ1-3; TRBD1 is a possible D gene (5 bases). This CDR3 contains 14 residues. The V end was cut by 2 bases, the J end by 8 bases, with 13 bases between. CDR1 and CDR2 (germline): MNHEY, SVGAGI.